This T cell receptor (beta chain) was observed in a study of chemoradiotherapy in HPV16-positive cancers. Study overall: Functional T-cell assays on two HPV16-positive patients' cells defined candidate HPV-specific clones and common TCR motifs. Points from the study as a whole: Functional assays defining HPV-specific T cells used only a couple of HPV16-positive patients. Candidate HPV-specific clones and E7-related TCR motifs grew in tumor during treatment.

The CDR3 sequence is 17 residues long. Germline V gene data show CDR1 as SGHRS and CDR2 as YFSETQ. TCRdb keeps only in-frame clones here, not all; method: immunoSEQ multiplex PCR. The table lists some 7,200 clones, roughly 84% of them singletons, with approximately 3.8% in the top ten. As to this clone: Its antigen is not identified. One end of the junction varies from germline; a read error may be responsible.

This TCR came from a human donor with HPV-associated anogenital cancer. The V gene is TRBV5-1, the J gene TRBJ1-1; D is perhaps TRBD1 (6 bases). The sample here was tumor tissue, taken from a patient who underwent chemoradiotherapy. Here the CDR3 DNA reads TGCGCCAGCGGCTTGGGACCCACAGGGTTGGGCTTGGGTGAAGCTTTCTTT. As protein: CASGLGPTGLGLGEAFF.